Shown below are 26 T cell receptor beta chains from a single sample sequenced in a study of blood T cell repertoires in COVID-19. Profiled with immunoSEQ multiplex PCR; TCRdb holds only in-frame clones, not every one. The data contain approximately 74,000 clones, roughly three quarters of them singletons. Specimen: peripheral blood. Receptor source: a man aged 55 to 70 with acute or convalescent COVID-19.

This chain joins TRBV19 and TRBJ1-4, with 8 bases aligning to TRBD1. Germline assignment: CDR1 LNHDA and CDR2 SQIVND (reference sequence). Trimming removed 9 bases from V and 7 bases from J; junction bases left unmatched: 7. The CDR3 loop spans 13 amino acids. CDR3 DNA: TGTGCCAGCGGCGGACAGGGAGGTGAAAAACTGTTTTTT. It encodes CASGGQGGEKLFF.

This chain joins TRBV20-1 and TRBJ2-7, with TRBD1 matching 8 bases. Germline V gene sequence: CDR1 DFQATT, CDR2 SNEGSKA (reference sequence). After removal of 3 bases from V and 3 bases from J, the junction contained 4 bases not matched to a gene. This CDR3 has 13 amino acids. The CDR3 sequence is CSASQGARYEQYF. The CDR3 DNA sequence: TGCAGTGCTAGTCAGGGGGCCCGCTACGAGCAGTACTTC.

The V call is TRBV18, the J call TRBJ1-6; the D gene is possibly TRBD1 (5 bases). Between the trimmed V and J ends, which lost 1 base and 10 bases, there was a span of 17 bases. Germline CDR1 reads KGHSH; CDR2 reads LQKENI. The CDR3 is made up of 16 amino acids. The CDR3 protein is CASSPLQARTDSPLHF. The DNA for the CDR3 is TGTGCCAGCTCACCACTACAGGCCCGCACAGACTCACCCCTCCACTTT.

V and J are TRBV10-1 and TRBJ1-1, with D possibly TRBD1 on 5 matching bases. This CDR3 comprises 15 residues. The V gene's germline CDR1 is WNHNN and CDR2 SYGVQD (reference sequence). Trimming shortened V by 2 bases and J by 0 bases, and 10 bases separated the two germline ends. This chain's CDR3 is CASSEVAGMNTEAFF. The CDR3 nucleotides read TGCGCCAGCAGTGAGGTCGCAGGGATGAACACTGAAGCTTTCTTT.

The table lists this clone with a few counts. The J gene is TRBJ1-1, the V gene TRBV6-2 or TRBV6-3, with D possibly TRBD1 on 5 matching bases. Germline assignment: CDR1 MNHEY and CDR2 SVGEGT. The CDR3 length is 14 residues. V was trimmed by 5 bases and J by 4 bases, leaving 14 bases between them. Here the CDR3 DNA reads TGTGCCAGCAGTAAGCAGGGCGGCTCCACTGAAGCTTTCTTT. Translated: CASSKQGGSTEAFF.

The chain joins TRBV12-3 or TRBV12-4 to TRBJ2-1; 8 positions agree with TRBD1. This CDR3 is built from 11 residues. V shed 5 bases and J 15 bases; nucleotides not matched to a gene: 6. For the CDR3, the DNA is TGTGCCAGCAGTAATGGACAGGGTTGGTTCTTC. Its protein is CASSNGQGWFF.

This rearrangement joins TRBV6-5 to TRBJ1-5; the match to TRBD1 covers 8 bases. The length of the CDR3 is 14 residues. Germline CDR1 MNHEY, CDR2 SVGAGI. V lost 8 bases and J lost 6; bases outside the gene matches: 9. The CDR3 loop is CASGTGGTGQPQHF. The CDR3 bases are TGTGCCAGCGGAACAGGGGGTACGGGTCAGCCCCAGCATTTT.

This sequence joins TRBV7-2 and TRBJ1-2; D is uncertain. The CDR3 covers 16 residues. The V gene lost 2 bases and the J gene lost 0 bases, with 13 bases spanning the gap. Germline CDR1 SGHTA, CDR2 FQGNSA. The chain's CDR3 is CASSLTHQDSNYGYTF. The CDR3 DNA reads TGTGCCAGCAGCTTAACCCATCAGGACTCTAACTATGGCTACACCTTC.

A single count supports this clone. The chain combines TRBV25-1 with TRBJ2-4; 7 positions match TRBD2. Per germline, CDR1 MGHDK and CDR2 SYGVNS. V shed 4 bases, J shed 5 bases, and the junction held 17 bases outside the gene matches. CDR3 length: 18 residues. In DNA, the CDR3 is TGTGCCAGCAGTGCCCCGTGGGGGGGGACCTCACGGGAAAACATTCAGTACTTC. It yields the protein CASSAPWGGTSRENIQYF.

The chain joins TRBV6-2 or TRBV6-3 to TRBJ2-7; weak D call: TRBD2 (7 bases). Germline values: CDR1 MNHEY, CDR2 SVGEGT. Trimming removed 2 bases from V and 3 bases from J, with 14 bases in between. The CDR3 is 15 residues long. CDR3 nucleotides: TGTGCCAGCAGTTACGGGTCCGGGGGGCTCTACGAGCAGTACTTC. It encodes CASSYGSGGLYEQYF.

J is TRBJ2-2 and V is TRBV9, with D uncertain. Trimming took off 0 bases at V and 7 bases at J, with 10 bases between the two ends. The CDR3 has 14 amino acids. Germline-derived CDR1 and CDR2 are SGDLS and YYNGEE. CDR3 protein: CASSVESFSGELFF. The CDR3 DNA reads TGTGCCAGCAGCGTAGAGAGCTTTAGCGGGGAGCTGTTTTTT.

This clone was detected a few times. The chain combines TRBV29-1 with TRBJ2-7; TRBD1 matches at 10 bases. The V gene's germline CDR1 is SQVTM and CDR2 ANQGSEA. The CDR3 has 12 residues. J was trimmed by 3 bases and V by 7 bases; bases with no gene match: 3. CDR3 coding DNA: TGCAGCGCCGGGACAGGGGACTACGAGCAGTACTTC. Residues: CSAGTGDYEQYF.

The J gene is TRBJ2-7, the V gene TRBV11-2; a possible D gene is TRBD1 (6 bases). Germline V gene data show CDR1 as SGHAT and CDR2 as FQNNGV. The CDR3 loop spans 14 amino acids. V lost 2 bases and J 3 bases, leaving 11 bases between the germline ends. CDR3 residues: CASSLTTGRYEQYF. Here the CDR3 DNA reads TGTGCCAGCAGCTTAACAACAGGGCGCTACGAGCAGTACTTC. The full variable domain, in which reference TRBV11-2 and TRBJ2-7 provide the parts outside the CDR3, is EAGVAQSPRYKIIEKRQSVAFWCNPISGHATLYWYQQILGQGPKLLIQFQNNGVVDDSQLPKDRFSAERLKGVDSTLKIQPAKLEDSAVYLCASSLTTGRYEQYFGPGTRLTVT.

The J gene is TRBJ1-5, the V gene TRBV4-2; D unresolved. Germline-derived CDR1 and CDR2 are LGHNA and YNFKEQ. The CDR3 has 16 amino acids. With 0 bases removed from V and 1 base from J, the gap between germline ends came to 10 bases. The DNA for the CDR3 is TGTGCCAGCAGCCAAGATAGAGACACAAGCAATCAGCCCCAGCATTTT. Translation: CASSQDRDTSNQPQHF.

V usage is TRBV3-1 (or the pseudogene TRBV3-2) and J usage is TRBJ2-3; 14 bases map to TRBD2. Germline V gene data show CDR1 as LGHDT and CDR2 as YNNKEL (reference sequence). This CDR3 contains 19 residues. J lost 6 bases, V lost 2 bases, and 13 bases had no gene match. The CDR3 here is CASSQPRTSGGSSGDTQYF. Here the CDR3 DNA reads TGTGCCAGCAGCCAACCACGGACTAGCGGGGGGTCTTCGGGGGATACGCAGTATTTT.

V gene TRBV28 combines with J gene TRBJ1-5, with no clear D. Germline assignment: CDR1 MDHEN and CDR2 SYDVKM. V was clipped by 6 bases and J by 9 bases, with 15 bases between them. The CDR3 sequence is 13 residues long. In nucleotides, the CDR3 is TGTGCCAGCAGCCCGGACTTTGTTTCGCCCCAGCATTTT. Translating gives CASSPDFVSPQHF.

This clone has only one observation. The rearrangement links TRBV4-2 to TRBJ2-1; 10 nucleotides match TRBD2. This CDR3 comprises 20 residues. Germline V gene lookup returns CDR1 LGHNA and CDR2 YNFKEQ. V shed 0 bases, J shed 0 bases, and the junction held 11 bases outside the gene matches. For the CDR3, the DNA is TGTGCCAGCAGCCAAGATGTCGGTAGCGGGGGGACGAGCTCCTACAATGAGCAGTTCTTC. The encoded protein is CASSQDVGSGGTSSYNEQFF.

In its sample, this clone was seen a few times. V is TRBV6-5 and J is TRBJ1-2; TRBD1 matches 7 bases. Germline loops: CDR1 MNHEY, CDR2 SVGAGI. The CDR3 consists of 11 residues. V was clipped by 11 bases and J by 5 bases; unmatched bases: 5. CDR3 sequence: CALQGEYGYTF. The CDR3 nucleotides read TGTGCCCTTCAGGGGGAATATGGCTACACCTTC.

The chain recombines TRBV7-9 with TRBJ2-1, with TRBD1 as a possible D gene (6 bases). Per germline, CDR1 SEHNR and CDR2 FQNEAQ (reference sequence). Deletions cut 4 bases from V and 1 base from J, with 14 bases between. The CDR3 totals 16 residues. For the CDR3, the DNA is TGTGCCAGCAGCTCGGATAAGAGGGGGTCCTACAATGAGCAGTTCTTC. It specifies CASSSDKRGSYNEQFF.

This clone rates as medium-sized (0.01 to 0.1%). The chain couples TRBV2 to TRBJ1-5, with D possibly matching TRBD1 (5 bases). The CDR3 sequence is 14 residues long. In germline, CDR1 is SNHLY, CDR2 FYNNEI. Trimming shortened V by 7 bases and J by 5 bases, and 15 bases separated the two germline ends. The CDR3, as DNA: TGTGCCAGCAACGCTCAGGGTGCGGATCAGCCCCAGCATTTT. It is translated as CASNAQGADQPQHF.

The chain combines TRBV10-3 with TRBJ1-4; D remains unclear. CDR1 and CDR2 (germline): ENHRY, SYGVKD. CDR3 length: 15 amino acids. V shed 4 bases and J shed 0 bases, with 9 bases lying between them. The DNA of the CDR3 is TGTGCCATCAGTGCCTCAGTCGCAACTAATGAAAAACTGTTTTTT. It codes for CAISASVATNEKLFF.

In DNA form, the CDR3 reads TGCAGTGCCGGGGAGTCCTACGAGCAGTACTTC. This translates into CSAGESYEQYF. The V gene is TRBV29-1, the J gene TRBJ2-7, with D possibly being TRBD2 (5 bases). Per the germline V gene, CDR1 is SQVTM and CDR2 is ANQGSEA. The CDR3 totals 11 residues.

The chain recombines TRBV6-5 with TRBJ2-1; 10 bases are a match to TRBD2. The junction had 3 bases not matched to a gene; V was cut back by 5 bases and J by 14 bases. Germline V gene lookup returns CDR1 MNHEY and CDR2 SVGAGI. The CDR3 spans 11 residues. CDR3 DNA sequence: TGTGCCAGCAGTCCCGGGACTAGCGAGTTCTTC. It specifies CASSPGTSEFF.

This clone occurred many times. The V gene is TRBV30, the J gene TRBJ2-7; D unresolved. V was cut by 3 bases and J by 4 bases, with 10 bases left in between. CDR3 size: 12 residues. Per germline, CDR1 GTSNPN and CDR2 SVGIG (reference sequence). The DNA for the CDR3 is TGTGCCTGGAGCCAGGTGAAGTACGAGCAGTACTTC. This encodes CAWSQVKYEQYF.

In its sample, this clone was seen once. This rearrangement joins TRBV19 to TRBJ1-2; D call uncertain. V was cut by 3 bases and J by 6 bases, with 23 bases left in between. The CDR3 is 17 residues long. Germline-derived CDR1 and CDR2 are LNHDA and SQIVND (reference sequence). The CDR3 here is CASSIGLLTSLGNGYTF. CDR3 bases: TGTGCCAGTAGTATTGGCCTACTCACTAGCTTGGGGAATGGCTACACCTTC. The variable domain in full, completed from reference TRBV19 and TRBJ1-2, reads DGGITQSPKYLFRKEGQNVTLSCEQNLNHDAMYWYRQDPGQGLRLIYYSQIVNDFQKGDIAEGYSVSREKKESFPLTVTSAQKNPTAFYLCASSIGLLTSLGNGYTFGSGTRLTVV.

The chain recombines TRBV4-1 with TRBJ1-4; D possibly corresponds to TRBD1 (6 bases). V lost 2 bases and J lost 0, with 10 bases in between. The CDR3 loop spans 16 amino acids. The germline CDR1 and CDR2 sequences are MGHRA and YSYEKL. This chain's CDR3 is CASSQYTGSTNEKLFF. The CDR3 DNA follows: TGCGCCAGCAGCCAATACACAGGGTCAACTAATGAAAAACTGTTTTTT.